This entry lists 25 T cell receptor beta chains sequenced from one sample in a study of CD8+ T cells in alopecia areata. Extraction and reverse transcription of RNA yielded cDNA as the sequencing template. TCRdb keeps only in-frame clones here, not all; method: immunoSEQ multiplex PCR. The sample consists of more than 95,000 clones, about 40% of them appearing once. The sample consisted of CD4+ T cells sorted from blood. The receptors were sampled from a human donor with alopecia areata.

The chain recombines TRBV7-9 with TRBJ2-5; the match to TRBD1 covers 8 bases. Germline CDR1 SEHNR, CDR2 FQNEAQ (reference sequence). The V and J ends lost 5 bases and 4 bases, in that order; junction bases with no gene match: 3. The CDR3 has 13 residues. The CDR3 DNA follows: TGTGCCAGCAGCCTGGACAGGGTAGAGACCCAGTACTTC. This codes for CASSLDRVETQYF.

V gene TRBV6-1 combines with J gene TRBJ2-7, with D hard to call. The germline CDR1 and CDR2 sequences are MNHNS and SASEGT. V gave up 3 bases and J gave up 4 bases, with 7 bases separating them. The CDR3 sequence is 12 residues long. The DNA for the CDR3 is TGTGCCAGCAGTGATTGGGATTACGAGCAGTACTTC. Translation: CASSDWDYEQYF.

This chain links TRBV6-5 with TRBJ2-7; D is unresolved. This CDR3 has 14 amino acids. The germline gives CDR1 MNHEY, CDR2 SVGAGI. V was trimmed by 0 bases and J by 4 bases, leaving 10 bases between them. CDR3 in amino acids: CASSYSRPVYEQYF. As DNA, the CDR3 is TGTGCCAGCAGTTACTCGAGGCCCGTATACGAGCAGTACTTC.

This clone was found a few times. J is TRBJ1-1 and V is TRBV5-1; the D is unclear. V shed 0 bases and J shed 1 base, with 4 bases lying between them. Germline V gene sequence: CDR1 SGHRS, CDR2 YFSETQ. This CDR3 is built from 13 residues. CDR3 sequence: CASSLEENTEAFF. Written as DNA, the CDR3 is TGCGCCAGCAGCTTGGAGGAGAACACTGAAGCTTTCTTT.

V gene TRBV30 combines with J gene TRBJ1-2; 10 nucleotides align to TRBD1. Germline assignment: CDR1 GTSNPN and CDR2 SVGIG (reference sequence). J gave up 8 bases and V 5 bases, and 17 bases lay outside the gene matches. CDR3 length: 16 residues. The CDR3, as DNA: TGTGCCTGGTTTGCCCCGGGACAGGGGCCCCCCCCGGGCTACACCTTC. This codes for CAWFAPGQGPPPGYTF.

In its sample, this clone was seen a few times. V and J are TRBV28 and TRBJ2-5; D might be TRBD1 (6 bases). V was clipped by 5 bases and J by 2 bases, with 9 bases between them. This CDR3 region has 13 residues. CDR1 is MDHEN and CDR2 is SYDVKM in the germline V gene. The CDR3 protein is CASSQGGQETQYF. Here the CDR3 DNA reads TGTGCCAGCAGTCAAGGGGGTCAAGAGACCCAGTACTTC.

CDR3 protein: CASSFGNSYEQYF. CDR3 coding DNA: TGTGCCAGCAGTTTCGGGAACTCCTACGAGCAGTACTTC. The chain carries TRBV2 and TRBJ2-7; tentatively, D is TRBD2 (5 bases). The germline V and J ends were trimmed by 5 bases and 0 bases, with 8 bases remaining between them. This CDR3 region has 13 residues. CDR1 and CDR2 from the germline V gene are SNHLY and FYNNEI.

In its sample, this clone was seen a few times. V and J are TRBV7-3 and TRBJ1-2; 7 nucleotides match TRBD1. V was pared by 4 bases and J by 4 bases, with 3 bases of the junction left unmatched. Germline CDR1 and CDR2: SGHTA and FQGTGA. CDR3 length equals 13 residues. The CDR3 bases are TGTGCCAGCAGCTCCCGGACAGGCTATGGCTACACCTTC. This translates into CASSSRTGYGYTF.

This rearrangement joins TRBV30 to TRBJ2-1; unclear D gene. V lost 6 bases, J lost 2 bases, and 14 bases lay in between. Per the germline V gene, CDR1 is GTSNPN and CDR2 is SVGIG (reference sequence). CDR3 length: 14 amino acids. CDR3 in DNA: TGTGCCTGTCAACTACTCATAGCCTACAATGAGCAGTTCTTC. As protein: CACQLLIAYNEQFF. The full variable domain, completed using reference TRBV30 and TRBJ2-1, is SQTIHQWPATLVQPVGSPLSLECTVEGTSNPNLYWYRQAAGRGLQLLFYSVGIGQISSEVPQNLSASRPQDRQFILSSKKLLLSDSGFYLCACQLLIAYNEQFFGPGTRLTVL.

The CDR3 DNA follows: TGCGCCAGCCGACGACGGGGGGAAACCCAAGAGACCCAGTACTTC. This gives the protein CASRRRGETQETQYF. This chain links TRBV5-1 with TRBJ2-5; TRBD2 agrees at 7 bases. V shed 7 bases and J 1 base; nucleotides not matched to a gene: 10. CDR3 length: 15 residues. CDR1 and CDR2 (germline): SGHRS, YFSETQ.

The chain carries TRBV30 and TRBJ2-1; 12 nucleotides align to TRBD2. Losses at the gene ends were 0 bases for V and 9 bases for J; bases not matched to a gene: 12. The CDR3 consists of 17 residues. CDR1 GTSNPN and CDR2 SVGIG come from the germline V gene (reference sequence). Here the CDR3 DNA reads TGTGCCTGGAGTGTTCTAGCGGGAGGGCCTCGGTCCCTTGAGCAGTTCTTC. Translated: CAWSVLAGGPRSLEQFF.

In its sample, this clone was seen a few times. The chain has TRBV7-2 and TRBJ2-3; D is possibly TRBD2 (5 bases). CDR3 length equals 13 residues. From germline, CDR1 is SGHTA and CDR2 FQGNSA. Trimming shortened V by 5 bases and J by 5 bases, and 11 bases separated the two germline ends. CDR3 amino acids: CASSQAVRDTQYF. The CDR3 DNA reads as TGTGCCAGCAGCCAAGCGGTACGAGATACGCAGTATTTT.

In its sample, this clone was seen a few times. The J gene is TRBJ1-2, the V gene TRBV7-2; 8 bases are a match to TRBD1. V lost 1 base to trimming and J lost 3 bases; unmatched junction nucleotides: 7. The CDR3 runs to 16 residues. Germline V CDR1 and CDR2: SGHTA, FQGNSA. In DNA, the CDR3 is TGTGCCAGCAGCTTAGACAGGGGGAGATTCTACTATGGCTACACCTTC. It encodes CASSLDRGRFYYGYTF.

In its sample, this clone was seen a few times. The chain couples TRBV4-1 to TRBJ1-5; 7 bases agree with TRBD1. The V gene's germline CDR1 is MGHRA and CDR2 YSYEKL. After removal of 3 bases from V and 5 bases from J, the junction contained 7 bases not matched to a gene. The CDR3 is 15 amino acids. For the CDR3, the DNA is TGCGCCAGCAGCCATCCGGGACAGAGTTATCAGCCCCAGCATTTT. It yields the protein CASSHPGQSYQPQHF.

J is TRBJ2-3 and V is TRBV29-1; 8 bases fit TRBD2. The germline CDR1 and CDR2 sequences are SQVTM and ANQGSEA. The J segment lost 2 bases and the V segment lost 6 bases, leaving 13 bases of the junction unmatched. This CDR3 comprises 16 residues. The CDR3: CSVSGTRPQITDTQYF. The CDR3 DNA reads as TGCAGCGTCTCCGGGACTAGGCCCCAGATCACAGATACGCAGTATTTT.

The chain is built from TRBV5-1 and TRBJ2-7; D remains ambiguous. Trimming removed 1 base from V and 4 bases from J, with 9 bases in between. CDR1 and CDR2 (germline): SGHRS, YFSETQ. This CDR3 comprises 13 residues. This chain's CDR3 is CASSLISRYEQYF. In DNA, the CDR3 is TGCGCCAGCAGCTTGATATCGAGATACGAGCAGTACTTC.

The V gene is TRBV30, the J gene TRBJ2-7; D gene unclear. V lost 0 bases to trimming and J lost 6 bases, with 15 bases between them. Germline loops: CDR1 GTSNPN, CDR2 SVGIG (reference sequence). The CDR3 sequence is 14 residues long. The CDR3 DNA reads TGTGCCTGGAGTGTACGCAGGAGAAGCAGCGAGCAGTACTTC. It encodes CAWSVRRRSSEQYF.

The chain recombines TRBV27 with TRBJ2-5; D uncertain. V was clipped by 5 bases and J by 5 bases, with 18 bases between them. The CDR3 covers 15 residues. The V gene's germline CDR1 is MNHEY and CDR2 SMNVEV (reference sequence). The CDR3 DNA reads TGTGCCAGCAGTGTTTCCTCTCTAAGCCGGGAGACCCAGTACTTC. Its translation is CASSVSSLSRETQYF.

Here the CDR3 DNA reads TGTGCCAGCAGCTTAGGACTGTACGACATTCAGTACTTC. Protein product: CASSLGLYDIQYF. V is TRBV7-6 and J is TRBJ2-4; D uncertain. This CDR3 is 13 amino acids long. V gave up 1 base and J gave up 8 bases, with 9 bases separating them. Germline values: CDR1 SGHVS, CDR2 FNYEAQ.

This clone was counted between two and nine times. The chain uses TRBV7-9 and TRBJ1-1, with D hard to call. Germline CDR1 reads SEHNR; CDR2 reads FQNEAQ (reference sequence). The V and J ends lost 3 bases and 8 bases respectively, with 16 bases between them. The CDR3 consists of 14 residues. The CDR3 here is CASSFGVAAEEAFF. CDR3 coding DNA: TGTGCCAGCAGCTTCGGCGTTGCGGCCGAAGAAGCTTTCTTT.

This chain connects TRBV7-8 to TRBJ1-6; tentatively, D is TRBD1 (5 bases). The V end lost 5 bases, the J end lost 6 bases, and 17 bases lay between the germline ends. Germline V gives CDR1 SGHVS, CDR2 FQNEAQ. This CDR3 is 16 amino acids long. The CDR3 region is CASSPDPGRINSPLHF. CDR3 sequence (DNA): TGTGCCAGCAGCCCCGACCCGGGACGAATTAATTCACCCCTCCACTTT. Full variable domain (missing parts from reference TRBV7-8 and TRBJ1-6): GAGVSQSPRYKVAKRGQDVALRCDPISGHVSLFWYQQALGQGPEFLTYFQNEAQLDKSGLPSDRFFAERPEGSVSTLKIQRTQQEDSAVYLCASSPDPGRINSPLHFGNGTRLTVT.

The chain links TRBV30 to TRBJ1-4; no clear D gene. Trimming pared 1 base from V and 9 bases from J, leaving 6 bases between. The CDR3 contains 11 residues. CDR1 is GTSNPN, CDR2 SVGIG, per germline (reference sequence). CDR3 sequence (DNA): TGTGCCTGGAGTGGTTTACAAAAACTGTTTTTT. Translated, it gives CAWSGLQKLFF.

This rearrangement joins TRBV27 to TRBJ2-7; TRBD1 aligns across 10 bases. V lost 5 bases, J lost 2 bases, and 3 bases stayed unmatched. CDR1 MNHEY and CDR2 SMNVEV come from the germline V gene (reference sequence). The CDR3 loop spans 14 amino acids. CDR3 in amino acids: CASSTTGGTYEQYF. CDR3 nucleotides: TGTGCCAGCAGTACGACAGGGGGCACCTACGAGCAGTACTTC.

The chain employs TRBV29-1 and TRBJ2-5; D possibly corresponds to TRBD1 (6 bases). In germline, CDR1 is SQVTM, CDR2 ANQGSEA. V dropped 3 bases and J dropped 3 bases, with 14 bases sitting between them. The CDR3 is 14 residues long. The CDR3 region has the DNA TGCAGCGTTGACTCTTGGACAGACGAAGAGACCCAGTACTTC. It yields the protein CSVDSWTDEETQYF.

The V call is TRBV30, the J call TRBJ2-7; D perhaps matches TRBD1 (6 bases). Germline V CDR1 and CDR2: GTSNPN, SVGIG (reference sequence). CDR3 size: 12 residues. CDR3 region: CAARGKSYEQYF. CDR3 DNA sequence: TGTGCGGCTAGGGGGAAAAGCTACGAGCAGTACTTC.